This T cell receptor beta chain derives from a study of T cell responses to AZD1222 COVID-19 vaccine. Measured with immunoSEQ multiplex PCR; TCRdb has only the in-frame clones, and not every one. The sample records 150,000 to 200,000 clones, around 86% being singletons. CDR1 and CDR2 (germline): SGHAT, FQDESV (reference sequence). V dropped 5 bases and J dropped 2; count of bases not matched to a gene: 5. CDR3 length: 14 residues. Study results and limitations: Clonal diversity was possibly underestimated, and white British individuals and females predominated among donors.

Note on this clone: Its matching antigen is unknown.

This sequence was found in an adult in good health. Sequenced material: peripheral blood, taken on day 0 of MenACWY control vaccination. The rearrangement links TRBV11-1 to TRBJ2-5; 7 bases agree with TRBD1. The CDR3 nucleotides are TGTGCCAGCAGCATGACAGGGCTTCAAGAGACCCAGTACTTC. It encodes CASSMTGLQETQYF. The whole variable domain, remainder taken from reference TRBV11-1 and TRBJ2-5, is EAEVAQSPRYKITEKSQAVAFWCDPISGHATLYWYRQILGQGPELLVQFQDESVVDDSQLPKDRFSAERLKGVDSTLKIQPAELGDSAMYLCASSMTGLQETQYFGPGTRLLVL.